This entry lists 9 T cell receptor beta chains sequenced from one sample in a study of T cells in Graves' hyperthyroidism and ophthalmopathy. From RNA transcripts, TCR beta CDR3 regions were amplified. A set of HTBI primers served as the primers for a first-round RT-PCR of the TCR CDR3. TCRdb fed the multiplex PCR reads into MiXCR, producing one record per CDR3 protein. The table records more than 450,000 distinct CDR3 sequences, roughly 15% of them present only once. The sequenced sample was blood. These receptor sequences come from a woman between 40 and 50 years old with Graves' hyperthyroidism.

This clonotype has a count of ten or more. The chain has TRBV25-1 and TRBJ2-1; D is perhaps TRBD2 (7 bases). CDR1 MGHDK and CDR2 SYGVNS come from the germline V gene. Trimming took off 6 bases at V and 4 bases at J, with 19 bases between the two ends. The CDR3 is 16 amino acids. CDR3 in DNA: TGTGCCAGCAGCGAGCCGGGGGGCGTGGGATACAATGAGCAGTTCTTC. Amino acid sequence: CASSEPGGVGYNEQFF.

This clonotype was observed at least ten times. V gene TRBV28 combines with J gene TRBJ2-5; possibly TRBD2 for D (5 bases). V was shortened by 3 bases and J by 5 bases, with 10 bases between the two germline ends. This CDR3 comprises 13 residues. CDR1 and CDR2 (germline): MDHEN, SYDVKM. The CDR3 protein is CASSFEGVETQYF. The CDR3 DNA follows: TGTGCCAGCAGTTTCGAGGGAGTGGAGACCCAGTACTTC. Full variable domain (missing parts from reference TRBV28 and TRBJ2-5): DVKVTQSSRYLVKRTGEKVFLECVQDMDHENMFWYRQDPGLGLRLIYFSYDVKMKEKGDIPEGYSVSREKKERFSLILESASTNQTSMYLCASSFEGVETQYFGPGTRLLVL.

This clonotype was recorded at least ten times. The chain is built from TRBV5-1 and TRBJ1-2; D is possibly TRBD1 (5 bases). This CDR3 region has 14 residues. Germline V lookup: CDR1 SGHRS, CDR2 YFSETQ. V lost 0 bases to trimming and J lost 4 bases, with 10 bases between them. The CDR3 nucleotides read TGCGCCAGCAGCTTGGAGGCAGGGACCTATGGCTACACCTTC. This sequence encodes CASSLEAGTYGYTF.

This clonotype was observed at least ten times. The CDR3 DNA is TGTGCCAGCAGCCAAGACGGCGGGGAGCTGTTTTTT. This encodes CASSQDGGELFF. This chain uses TRBV13 with TRBJ2-2; D remains unclear. The germline V gene has CDR1 PRHDT and CDR2 FYEKMQ (reference sequence). The V and J ends lost 5 bases and 7 bases respectively, with 8 bases between them. The CDR3 is 12 amino acids.

In this sample, this clonotype turned up many times. An end of the junction does not agree with germline; a read error may underlie this. The chain joins TRBV13 to TRBJ2-2, with 8 bases identical to TRBD2. Per the germline V gene, CDR1 is PRHDT and CDR2 is FYEKMQ (reference sequence). The CDR3 spans 16 residues. For the CDR3, the DNA is TGTGCCAGCAGCGTAGGAGCGGGAGTGGACGGCGGGGAGCTGTTTTTT. Its protein product is CASSVGAGVDGGELFF. Full variable domain (rest looked up from reference TRBV13 and TRBJ2-2): AAGVIQSPRHLIKEKRETATLKCYPIPRHDTVYWYQQGPGQDPQFLISFYEKMQSDKGSIPDRFSAQQFSDYHSELNMSSLELGDSALYFCASSVGAGVDGGELFFGEGSRLTVL.

The chain has TRBV7-2 and TRBJ2-7; a possible D gene is TRBD1 (6 bases). The J call may be incorrect, as the DNA end agrees better with TRBJ2-1. The germline V gene encodes CDR1 SGHTA and CDR2 FQGNSA. This CDR3 spans 14 amino acids. The CDR3 nucleotides read TGTGCCAGCAGCCCACGCCAGGGGACCTACGAGCAGTTCTTC. This gives the protein CASSPRQGTYEQFF.

The CDR3 DNA sequence: TGTGCCAGCAGCTCCACGGGACAGGGTTTCTACGAGCAGTACTTC. This encodes CASSSTGQGFYEQYF. The V and J genes are TRBV7-9 and TRBJ2-7, with TRBD1 matching 9 bases. The CDR3 totals 15 residues. Germline CDR1 SEHNR, CDR2 FQNEAQ (reference sequence). V was clipped by 4 bases and J by 3 bases; unmatched bases: 7.

This clonotype was seen more than once but under ten times. The genes are TRBV5-5 and TRBJ1-6; TRBD1 might be the D (5 bases). The CDR3 runs 15 residues. V was trimmed by 0 bases and J by 11 bases, leaving 15 bases between them. Germline V CDR1 and CDR2: SGHKS, YYEKEE (reference sequence). The CDR3 is CASSLAGGLRAPLHF. The CDR3 DNA sequence: TGTGCCAGCAGCTTGGCCGGGGGTTTGAGAGCACCCCTCCACTTT.

The chain carries TRBV2 and TRBJ2-2; no clear D gene. This CDR3 comprises 14 residues. Trimming stripped 6 bases from V and 7 bases from J, with 15 bases between. Germline V gene data show CDR1 as SNHLY and CDR2 as FYNNEI. The CDR3 spells CASSSSRSGGELFF. The CDR3 DNA is TGTGCCAGCAGCAGCTCTCGCTCTGGCGGGGAGCTGTTTTTT. Full variable domain (remainder filled in from reference TRBV2 and TRBJ2-2): EPEVTQTPSHQVTQMGQEVILRCVPISNHLYFYWYRQILGQKVEFLVSFYNNEISEKSEIFDDQFSVERPDGSNFTLKIRSTKLEDSAMYFCASSSSRSGGELFFGEGSRLTVL.